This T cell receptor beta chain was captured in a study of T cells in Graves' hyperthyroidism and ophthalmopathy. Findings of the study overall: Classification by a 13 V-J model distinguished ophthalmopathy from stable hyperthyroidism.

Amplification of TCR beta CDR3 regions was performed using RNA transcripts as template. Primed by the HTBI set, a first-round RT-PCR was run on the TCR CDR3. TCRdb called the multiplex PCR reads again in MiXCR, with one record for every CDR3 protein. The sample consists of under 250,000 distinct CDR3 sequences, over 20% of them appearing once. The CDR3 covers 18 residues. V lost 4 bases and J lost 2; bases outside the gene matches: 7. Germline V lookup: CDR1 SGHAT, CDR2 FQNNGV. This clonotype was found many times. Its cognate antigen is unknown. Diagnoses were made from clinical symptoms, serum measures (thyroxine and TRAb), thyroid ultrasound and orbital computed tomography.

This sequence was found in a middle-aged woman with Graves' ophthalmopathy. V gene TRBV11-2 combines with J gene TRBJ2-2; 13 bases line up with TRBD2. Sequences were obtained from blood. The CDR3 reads CASSSWTSGRLNTGELFF. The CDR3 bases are TGTGCCAGCAGCTCATGGACTAGCGGGAGACTTAACACCGGGGAGCTGTTTTTT. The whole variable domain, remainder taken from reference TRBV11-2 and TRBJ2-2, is EAGVAQSPRYKIIEKRQSVAFWCNPISGHATLYWYQQILGQGPKLLIQFQNNGVVDDSQLPKDRFSAERLKGVDSTLKIQPAKLEDSAVYLCASSSWTSGRLNTGELFFGEGSRLTVL.